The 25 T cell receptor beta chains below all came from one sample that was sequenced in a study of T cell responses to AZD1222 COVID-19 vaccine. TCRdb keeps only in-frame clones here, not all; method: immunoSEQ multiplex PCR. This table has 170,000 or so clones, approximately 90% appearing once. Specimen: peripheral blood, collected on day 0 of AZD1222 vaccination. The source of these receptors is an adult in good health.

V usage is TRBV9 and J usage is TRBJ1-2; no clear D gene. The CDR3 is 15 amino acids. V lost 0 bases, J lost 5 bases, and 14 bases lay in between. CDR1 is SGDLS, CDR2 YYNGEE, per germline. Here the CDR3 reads CASSVASVGWYGYTF. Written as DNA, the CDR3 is TGTGCCAGCAGCGTAGCGTCGGTGGGGTGGTATGGCTACACCTTC. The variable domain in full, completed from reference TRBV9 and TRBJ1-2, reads DSGVTQTPKHLITATGQRVTLRCSPRSGDLSVYWYQQSLDQGLQFLIQYYNGEERAKGNILERFSAQQFPDLHSELNLSSLELGDSALYFCASSVASVGWYGYTFGSGTRLTVV.

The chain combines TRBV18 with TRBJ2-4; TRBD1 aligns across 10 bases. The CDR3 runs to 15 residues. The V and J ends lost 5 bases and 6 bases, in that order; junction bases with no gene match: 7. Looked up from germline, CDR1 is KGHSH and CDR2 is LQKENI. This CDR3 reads CASSGGQGSGNIQYF. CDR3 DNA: TGTGCCAGCTCAGGGGGACAGGGGAGCGGAAACATTCAGTACTTC.

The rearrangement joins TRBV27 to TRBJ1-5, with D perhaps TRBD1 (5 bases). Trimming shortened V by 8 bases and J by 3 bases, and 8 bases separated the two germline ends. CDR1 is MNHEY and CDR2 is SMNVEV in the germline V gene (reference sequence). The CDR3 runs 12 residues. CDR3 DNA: TGTGCCAGCTGGGGGATCAATCAGCCCCAGCATTTT. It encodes CASWGINQPQHF.

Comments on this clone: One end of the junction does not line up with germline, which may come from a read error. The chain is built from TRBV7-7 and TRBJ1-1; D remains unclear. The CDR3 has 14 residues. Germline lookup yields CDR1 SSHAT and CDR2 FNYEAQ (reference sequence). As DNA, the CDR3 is TGTGCTAGCAGCCCTAAGGAAATAGACACTGAAGCTTTCTTT. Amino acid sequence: CASSPKEIDTEAFF.

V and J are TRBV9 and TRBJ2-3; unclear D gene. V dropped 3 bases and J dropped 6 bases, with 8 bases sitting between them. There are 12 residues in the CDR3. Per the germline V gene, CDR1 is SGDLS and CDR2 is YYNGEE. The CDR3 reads CASSADSDTQYF. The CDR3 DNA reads TGTGCCAGCAGCGCAGACTCGGATACGCAGTATTTT.

The CDR3 sequence: CASSSLYTEAFF. For the CDR3, the DNA is TGTGCCAGCAGCTCACTGTACACTGAAGCTTTCTTT. J is TRBJ1-1 and V is TRBV5-5, with D uncertain. The germline gives CDR1 SGHKS, CDR2 YYEKEE (reference sequence). V was trimmed by 3 bases and J by 3 bases, leaving 6 bases between them. The CDR3 loop spans 12 amino acids.

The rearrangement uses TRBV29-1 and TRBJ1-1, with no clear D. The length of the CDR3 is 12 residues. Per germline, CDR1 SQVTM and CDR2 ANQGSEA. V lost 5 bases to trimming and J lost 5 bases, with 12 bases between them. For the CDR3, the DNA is TGCAGCGTTCAGGACCCGAGGACTGAAGCTTTCTTT. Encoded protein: CSVQDPRTEAFF.

The CDR3 spells CASSLRSEYQETQYF. The CDR3, as DNA: TGCGCCAGCAGCTTGCGTAGCGAGTACCAAGAGACCCAGTACTTC. The rearrangement joins TRBV5-1 to TRBJ2-5; maybe TRBD2 (5 bases). CDR3 size: 15 residues. Germline V gene lookup returns CDR1 SGHRS and CDR2 YFSETQ. V lost 1 base and J 0 bases, leaving 10 bases between the germline ends.

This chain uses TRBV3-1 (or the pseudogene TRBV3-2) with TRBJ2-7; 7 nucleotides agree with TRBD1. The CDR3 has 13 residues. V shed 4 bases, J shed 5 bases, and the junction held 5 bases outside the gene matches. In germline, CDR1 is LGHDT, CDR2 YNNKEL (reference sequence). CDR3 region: CASSRGQANEQYF. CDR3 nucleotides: TGTGCCAGCAGCCGCGGACAGGCCAACGAGCAGTACTTC.

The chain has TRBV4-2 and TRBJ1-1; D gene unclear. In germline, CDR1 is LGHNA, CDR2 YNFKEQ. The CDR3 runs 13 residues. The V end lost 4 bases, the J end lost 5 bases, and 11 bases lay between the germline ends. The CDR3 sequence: CASSPSAVTEAFF. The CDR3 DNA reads TGTGCCAGCAGCCCCAGCGCTGTAACTGAAGCTTTCTTT.

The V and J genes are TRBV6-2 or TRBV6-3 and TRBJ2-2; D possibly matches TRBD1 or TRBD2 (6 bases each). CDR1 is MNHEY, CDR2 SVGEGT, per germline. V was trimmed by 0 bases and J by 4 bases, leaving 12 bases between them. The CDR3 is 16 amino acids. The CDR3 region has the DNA TGTGCCAGCAGTTACTCCCCCAGGGGAGGCACCGGGGAGCTGTTTTTT. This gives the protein CASSYSPRGGTGELFF.

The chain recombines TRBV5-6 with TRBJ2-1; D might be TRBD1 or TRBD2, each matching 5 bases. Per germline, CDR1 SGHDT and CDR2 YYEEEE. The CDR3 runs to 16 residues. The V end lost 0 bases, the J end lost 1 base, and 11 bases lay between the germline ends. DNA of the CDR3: TGTGCCAGCAGCTTGGGAGGGGCCCTTTCCTACAATGAGCAGTTCTTC. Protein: CASSLGGALSYNEQFF.

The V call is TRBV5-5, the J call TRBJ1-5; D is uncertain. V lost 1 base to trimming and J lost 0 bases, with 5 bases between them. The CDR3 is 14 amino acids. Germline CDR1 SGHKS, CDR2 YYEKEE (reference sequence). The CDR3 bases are TGTGCCAGCAGCTTGACAGATAGCAATCAGCCCCAGCATTTT. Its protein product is CASSLTDSNQPQHF.

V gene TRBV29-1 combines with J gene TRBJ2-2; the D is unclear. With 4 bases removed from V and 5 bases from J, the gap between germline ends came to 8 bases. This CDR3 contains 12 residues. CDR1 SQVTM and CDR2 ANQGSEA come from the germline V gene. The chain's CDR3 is CSVVGKTGELFF. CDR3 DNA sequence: TGCAGCGTTGTAGGGAAGACCGGGGAGCTGTTTTTT.

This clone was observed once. The DNA of the CDR3 is TGTGCCAGCAGCTTAGTGGAGTCGACGACAGGGGACTTTAACTATGGCTACACCTTC. This sequence encodes CASSLVESTTGDFNYGYTF. V usage is TRBV7-9 and J usage is TRBJ1-2; TRBD1 matches at 8 bases. V shed 1 base, J shed 1 base, and the junction held 14 bases outside the gene matches. The CDR3 extends over 19 amino acids. In germline, CDR1 is SEHNR, CDR2 FQNEAQ (reference sequence).

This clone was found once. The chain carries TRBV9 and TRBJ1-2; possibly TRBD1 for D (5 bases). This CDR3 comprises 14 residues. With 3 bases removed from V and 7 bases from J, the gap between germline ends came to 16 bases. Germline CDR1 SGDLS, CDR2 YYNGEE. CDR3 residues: CASSAQGLVSGYTF. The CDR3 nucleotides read TGTGCCAGCAGCGCCCAGGGACTTGTTTCTGGCTACACCTTC.

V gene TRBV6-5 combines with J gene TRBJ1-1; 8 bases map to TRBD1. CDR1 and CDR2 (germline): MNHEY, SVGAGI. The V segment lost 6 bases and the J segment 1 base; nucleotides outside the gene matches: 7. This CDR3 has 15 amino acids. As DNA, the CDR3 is TGTGCCAGCAGAAGCAGACAGGGGAAGAACACTGAAGCTTTCTTT. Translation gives CASRSRQGKNTEAFF.

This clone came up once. The CDR3 is CASSPEYSNQPQHF. In DNA form, the CDR3 reads TGCGCCAGCAGCCCAGAATATAGCAATCAGCCCCAGCATTTT. The genes are TRBV4-3 and TRBJ1-5; D not resolved. The V gene's germline CDR1 is LGHNA and CDR2 YSLEER. V dropped 4 bases and J dropped 0 bases, with 7 bases sitting between them. The CDR3 length is 14 residues.

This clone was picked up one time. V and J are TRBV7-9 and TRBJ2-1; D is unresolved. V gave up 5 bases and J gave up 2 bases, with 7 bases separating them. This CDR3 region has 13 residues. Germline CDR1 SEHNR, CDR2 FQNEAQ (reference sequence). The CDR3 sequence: CASSPPTYNEQFF. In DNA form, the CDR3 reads TGTGCCAGCAGCCCGCCCACCTACAATGAGCAGTTCTTC. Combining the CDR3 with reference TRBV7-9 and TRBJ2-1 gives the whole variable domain DTGVSQNPRHKITKRGQNVTFRCDPISEHNRLYWYRQTLGQGPEFLTYFQNEAQLEKSRLLSDRFSAERPKGSFSTLEIQRTEQGDSAMYLCASSPPTYNEQFFGPGTRLTVL.

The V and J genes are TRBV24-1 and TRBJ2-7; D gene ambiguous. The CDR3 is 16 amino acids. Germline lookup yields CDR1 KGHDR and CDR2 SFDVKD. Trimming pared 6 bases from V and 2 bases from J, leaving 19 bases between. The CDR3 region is CATSKHRPESTYEQYF. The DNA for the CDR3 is TGTGCCACCAGTAAACACCGCCCCGAGTCTACCTACGAGCAGTACTTC.

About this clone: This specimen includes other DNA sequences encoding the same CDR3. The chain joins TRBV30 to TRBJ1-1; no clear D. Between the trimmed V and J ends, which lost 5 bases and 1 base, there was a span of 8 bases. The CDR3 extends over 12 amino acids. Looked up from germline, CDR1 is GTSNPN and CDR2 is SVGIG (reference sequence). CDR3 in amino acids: CAWRNRNTEAFF. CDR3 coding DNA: TGTGCCTGGCGAAACCGGAACACTGAAGCTTTCTTT.

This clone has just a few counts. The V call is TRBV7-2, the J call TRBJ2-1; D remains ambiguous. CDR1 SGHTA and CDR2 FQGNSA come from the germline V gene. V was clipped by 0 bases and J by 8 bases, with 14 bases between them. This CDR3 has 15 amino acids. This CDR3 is CASSLAVGSAHEQFF. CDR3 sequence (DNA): TGTGCCAGCAGCTTAGCAGTCGGCAGTGCCCATGAGCAGTTCTTC.

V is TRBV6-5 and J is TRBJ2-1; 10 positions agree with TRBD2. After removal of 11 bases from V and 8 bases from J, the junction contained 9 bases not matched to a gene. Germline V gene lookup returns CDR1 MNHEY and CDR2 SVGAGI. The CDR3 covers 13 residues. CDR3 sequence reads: CASKRGGRYEQFF. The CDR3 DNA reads TGTGCCTCGAAGCGGGGGGGCAGGTATGAGCAGTTCTTC.

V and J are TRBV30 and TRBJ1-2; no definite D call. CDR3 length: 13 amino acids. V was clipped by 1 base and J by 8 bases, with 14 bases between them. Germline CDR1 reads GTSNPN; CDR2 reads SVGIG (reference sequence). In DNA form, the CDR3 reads TGTGCCTGGAGTGACGGACTATCACTAGGCTACACCTTC. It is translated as CAWSDGLSLGYTF. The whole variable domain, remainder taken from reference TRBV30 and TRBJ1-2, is SQTIHQWPATLVQPVGSPLSLECTVEGTSNPNLYWYRQAAGRGLQLLFYSVGIGQISSEVPQNLSASRPQDRQFILSSKKLLLSDSGFYLCAWSDGLSLGYTFGSGTRLTVV.

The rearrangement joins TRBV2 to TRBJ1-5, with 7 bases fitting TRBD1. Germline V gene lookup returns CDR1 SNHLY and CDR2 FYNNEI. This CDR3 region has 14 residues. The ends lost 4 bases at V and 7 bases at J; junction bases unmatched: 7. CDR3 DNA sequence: TGTGCCAGCAGTGTTCGACAGGGAGGACAGCCCCAGCATTTT. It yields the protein CASSVRQGGQPQHF.